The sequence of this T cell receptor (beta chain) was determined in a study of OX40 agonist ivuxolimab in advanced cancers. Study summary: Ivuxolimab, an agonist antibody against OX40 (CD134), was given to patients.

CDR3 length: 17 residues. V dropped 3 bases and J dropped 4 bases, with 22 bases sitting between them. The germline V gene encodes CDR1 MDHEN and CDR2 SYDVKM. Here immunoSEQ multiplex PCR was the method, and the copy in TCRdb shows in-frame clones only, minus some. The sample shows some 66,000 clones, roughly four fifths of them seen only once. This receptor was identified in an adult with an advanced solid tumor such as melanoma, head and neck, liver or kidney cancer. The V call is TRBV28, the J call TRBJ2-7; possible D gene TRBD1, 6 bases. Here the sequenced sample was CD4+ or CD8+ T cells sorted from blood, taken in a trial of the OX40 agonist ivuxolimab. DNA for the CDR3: TGTGCCAGCAGTTTCTTCGCTTGGGACCGGACAGCTTACGAGCAGTACTTC. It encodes CASSFFAWDRTAYEQYF.